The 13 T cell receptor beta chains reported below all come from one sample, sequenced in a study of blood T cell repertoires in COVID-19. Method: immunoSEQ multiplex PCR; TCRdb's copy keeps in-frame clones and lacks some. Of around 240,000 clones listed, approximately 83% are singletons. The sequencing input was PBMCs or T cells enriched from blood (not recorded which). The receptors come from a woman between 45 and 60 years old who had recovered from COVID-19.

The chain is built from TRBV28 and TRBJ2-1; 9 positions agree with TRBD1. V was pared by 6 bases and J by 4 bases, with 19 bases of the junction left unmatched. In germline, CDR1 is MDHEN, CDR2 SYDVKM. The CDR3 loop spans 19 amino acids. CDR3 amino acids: CASRPTGGAGLAEYNEQFF. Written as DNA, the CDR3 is TGTGCCAGCAGACCTACAGGGGGCGCGGGCCTAGCGGAGTACAATGAGCAGTTCTTC.

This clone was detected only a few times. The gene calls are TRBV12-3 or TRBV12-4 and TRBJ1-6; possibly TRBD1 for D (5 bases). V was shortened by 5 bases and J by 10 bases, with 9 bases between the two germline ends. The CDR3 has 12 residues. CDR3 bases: TGTGCCAGCAGTATCACAGGATCACCCCTCCACTTT. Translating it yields CASSITGSPLHF.

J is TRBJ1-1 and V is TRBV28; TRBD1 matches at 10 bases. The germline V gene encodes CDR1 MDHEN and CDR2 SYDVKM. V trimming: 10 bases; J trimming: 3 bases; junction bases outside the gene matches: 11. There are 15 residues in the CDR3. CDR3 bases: TGTGCCACGATAGAGACAGGGGGCGCTTACACTGAAGCTTTCTTT. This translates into CATIETGGAYTEAFF.

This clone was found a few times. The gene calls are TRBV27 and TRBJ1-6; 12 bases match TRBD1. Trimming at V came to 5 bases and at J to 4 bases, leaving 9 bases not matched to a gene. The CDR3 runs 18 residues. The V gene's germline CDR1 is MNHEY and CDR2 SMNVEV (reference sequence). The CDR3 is CASSPGTGGDLYNSPLHF. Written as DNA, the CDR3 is TGTGCCAGCAGTCCCGGGACAGGGGGCGACTTGTATAATTCACCCCTCCACTTT.

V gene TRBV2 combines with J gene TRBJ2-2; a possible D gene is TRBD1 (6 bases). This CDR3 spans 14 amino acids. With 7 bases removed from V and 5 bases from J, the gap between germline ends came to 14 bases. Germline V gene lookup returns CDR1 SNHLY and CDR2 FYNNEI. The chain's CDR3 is CASTLDSRTGELFF. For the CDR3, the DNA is TGTGCCAGCACCTTGGACAGTCGGACCGGGGAGCTGTTTTTT. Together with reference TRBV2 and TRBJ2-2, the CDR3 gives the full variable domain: EPEVTQTPSHQVTQMGQEVILRCVPISNHLYFYWYRQILGQKVEFLVSFYNNEISEKSEIFDDQFSVERPDGSNFTLKIRSTKLEDSAMYFCASTLDSRTGELFFGEGSRLTVL.

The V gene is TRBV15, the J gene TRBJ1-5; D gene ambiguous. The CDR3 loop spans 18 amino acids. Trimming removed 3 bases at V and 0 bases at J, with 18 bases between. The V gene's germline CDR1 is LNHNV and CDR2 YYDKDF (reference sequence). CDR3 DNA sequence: TGTGCCACCAGCAGGGGTAAATTGAGCGTTTATAGCAATCAGCCCCAGCATTTT. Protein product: CATSRGKLSVYSNQPQHF.

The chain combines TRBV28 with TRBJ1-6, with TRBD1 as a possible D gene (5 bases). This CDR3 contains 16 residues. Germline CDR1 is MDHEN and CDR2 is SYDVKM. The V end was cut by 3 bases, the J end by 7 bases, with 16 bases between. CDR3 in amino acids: CASSFTGSGWNSPLHF. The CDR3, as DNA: TGTGCCAGCAGTTTCACCGGTTCAGGGTGGAATTCACCCCTCCACTTT.

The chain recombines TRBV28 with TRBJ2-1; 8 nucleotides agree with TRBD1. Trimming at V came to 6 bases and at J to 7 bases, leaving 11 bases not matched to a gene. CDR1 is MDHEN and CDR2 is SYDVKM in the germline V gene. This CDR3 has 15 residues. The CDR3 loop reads CASSSGGQGGNEQFF. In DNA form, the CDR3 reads TGTGCCAGCAGCTCCGGAGGACAGGGAGGAAATGAGCAGTTCTTC.

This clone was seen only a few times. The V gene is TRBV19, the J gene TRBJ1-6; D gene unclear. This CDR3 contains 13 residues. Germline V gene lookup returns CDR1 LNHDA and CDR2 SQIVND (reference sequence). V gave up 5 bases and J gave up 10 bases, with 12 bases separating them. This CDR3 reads CASSLSRGSPLHF. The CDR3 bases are TGTGCCAGTAGTCTCTCTCGGGGATCACCCCTCCACTTT.

In DNA, the CDR3 is TGTGCCAGTAGCCGGGGACAGGGGGGGCTCGAGCAGTACTTC. Translating it yields CASSRGQGGLEQYF. The rearrangement uses TRBV19 and TRBJ2-7; TRBD1 matches at 11 bases. V lost 6 bases to trimming and J lost 6 bases; unmatched junction nucleotides: 7. The CDR3 contains 14 residues. Germline-derived CDR1 and CDR2 are LNHDA and SQIVND (reference sequence).

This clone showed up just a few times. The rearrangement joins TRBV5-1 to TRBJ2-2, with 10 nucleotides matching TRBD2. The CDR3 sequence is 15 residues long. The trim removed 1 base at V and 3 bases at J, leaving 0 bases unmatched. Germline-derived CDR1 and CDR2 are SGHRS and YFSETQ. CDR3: CASSLLAGDTGELFF. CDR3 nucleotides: TGCGCCAGCAGCTTGCTAGCGGGAGACACCGGGGAGCTGTTTTTT.

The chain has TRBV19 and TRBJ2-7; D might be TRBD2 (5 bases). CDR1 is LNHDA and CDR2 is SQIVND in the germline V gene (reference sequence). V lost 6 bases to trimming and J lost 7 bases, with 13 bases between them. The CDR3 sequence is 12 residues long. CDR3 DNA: TGTGCCAGTAGCGAATTTACGGGAGAGCAGTACTTC. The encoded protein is CASSEFTGEQYF.

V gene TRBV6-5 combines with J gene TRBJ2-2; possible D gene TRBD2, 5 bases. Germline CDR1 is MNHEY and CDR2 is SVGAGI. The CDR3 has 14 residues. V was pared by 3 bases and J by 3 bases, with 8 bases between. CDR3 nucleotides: TGTGCCAGCAGTTATGTACTAGACACCGGGGAGCTGTTTTTT. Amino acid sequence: CASSYVLDTGELFF.